This TCR beta chain was identified in a study of cytomegalovirus exposure and HLA in healthy donors. Both 60 Vbeta primers and 13 Jbeta primers went into the PCR. The table came from immunoSEQ multiplex PCR; TCRdb's copy has only in-frame clones and leaves some out. The sample has tens of thousands of clones. General study findings and limits: Immune exposure information available was restricted to CMV serostatus. Per published accounts, TCR beta sequences correctly predicted the HLA-A and HLA-B alleles of most subjects. In a later analysis, DRB1 alleles had the most associated TCRs; HLA-C alleles the fewest.

In the case of this clone: The antigen is not known.

CDR3 length: 13 amino acids. V was cut by 4 bases and J by 1 base, with 9 bases left in between. CDR1 is SQVTM, CDR2 ANQGSEA, per germline. The sequence derives from a female donor in good health and CMV-seropositive. The sequenced material came from PBMCs. V gene TRBV29-1 combines with J gene TRBJ2-3; weak D call: TRBD1 (6 bases). In DNA form, the CDR3 reads TGCAGCGTTGTTGGACAGCGCACAGATACGCAGTATTTT. Translated, it gives CSVVGQRTDTQYF.